One and the same sample provided the 29 T cell receptor beta chains below, sequenced in a study of T cell responses to AZD1222 COVID-19 vaccine. The method was immunoSEQ multiplex PCR; TCRdb's version includes in-frame clones alone and lacks a portion of them. The data contain over 150,000 clones, about nine tenths of them singletons. The sample in question was peripheral blood, obtained on day 0 of AZD1222 vaccination. Receptors originate from an adult in good health.

The chain has TRBV7-9 and TRBJ2-7, with D perhaps being TRBD1 or TRBD2 (5 bases each). Per germline, CDR1 SEHNR and CDR2 FQNEAQ (reference sequence). V was cut by 5 bases and J by 0 bases, with 17 bases left in between. This CDR3 has 16 residues. Here the CDR3 DNA reads TGTGCCAGCAGCCCACCGGGACCCACTAGCTCCTACGAGCAGTACTTC. This codes for CASSPPGPTSSYEQYF.

V gene TRBV14 combines with J gene TRBJ1-1; D gene ambiguous. Trimming left V 0 bases short and J 1 base short, with 12 bases between. CDR3 length: 16 residues. Per the germline V gene, CDR1 is SGHDN and CDR2 is FVKESK. The CDR3 coding sequence is TGTGCCAGCAGCCAAGACAGGTGGATGTCGAACACTGAAGCTTTCTTT. Protein: CASSQDRWMSNTEAFF.

This chain connects TRBV7-9 to TRBJ2-1; 12 nucleotides agree with TRBD2. V shed 5 bases, J shed 10 bases, and the junction held 6 bases outside the gene matches. Germline V CDR1 and CDR2: SEHNR, FQNEAQ (reference sequence). The CDR3 has 14 residues. The CDR3: CASSQGLAGMEQFF. For the CDR3, the DNA is TGTGCCAGCAGCCAAGGACTAGCGGGAATGGAGCAGTTCTTC.

V is TRBV27 and J is TRBJ1-1; weak D call: TRBD1 (5 bases). The CDR3 sequence is 13 residues long. V was cut by 2 bases and J by 1 base, with 5 bases left in between. From germline, CDR1 is MNHEY and CDR2 SMNVEV (reference sequence). CDR3 coding DNA: TGTGCCAGCAGTTTAGGGGCGAACACTGAAGCTTTCTTT. Translation: CASSLGANTEAFF.

This sequence joins TRBV7-3 and TRBJ2-5; 9 nucleotides line up with TRBD2. J gave up 0 bases and V 2 bases, and 4 bases lay outside the gene matches. The CDR3 length is 16 residues. Per germline, CDR1 SGHTA and CDR2 FQGTGA. The CDR3 nucleotides are TGTGCCAGCAGCTTAGGGAGCGGGGGGAACCAAGAGACCCAGTACTTC. It encodes CASSLGSGGNQETQYF.

The V and J genes are TRBV10-3 and TRBJ2-5; weak D call: TRBD2 (5 bases). The CDR3 contains 17 residues. Germline lookup yields CDR1 ENHRY and CDR2 SYGVKD. The germline V and J ends were trimmed by 4 bases and 2 bases, with 20 bases remaining between them. The CDR3 loop is CAISVVMGGRDQETQYF. CDR3 DNA sequence: TGTGCCATCAGTGTCGTAATGGGTGGGAGAGATCAAGAGACCCAGTACTTC.

The chain couples TRBV6-2 or TRBV6-3 to TRBJ1-1; no reliable D call. The germline gives CDR1 MNHEY, CDR2 SVGEGT. Trimming left V 2 bases short and J 5 bases short, with 24 bases between. This CDR3 is 18 amino acids long. The DNA for the CDR3 is TGTGCCAGCAGTTACGTTTATTTGGGCGGCGGGGATAGGACTGAAGCTTTCTTT. This codes for CASSYVYLGGGDRTEAFF.

J is TRBJ2-7 and V is TRBV6-6, with 7 positions matching TRBD1. With V trimmed by 2 bases and J by 1 base, 2 bases remained unmatched. The CDR3 has 14 amino acids. Germline CDR1 and CDR2: MNHNY and SVGAGI (reference sequence). CDR3 loop: CASSYGTASYEQYF. The CDR3 coding sequence is TGTGCCAGCAGTTACGGGACAGCTTCCTACGAGCAGTACTTC.

The chain recombines TRBV3-1 (or the pseudogene TRBV3-2) with TRBJ2-7; D gene uncertain. This CDR3 region has 12 residues. Germline loops: CDR1 LGHDT, CDR2 YNNKEL (reference sequence). Trimming removed 4 bases from V and 5 bases from J, with 9 bases in between. The CDR3, as DNA: TGTGCCAGCAGCCGAGTTCCCGACGAGCAGTACTTC. Translating gives CASSRVPDEQYF.

V usage is TRBV12-5 and J usage is TRBJ1-1, with D possibly matching TRBD1 (5 bases). Between the trimmed V and J ends, which lost 1 base and 4 bases, there was a span of 16 bases. The CDR3 is made up of 16 amino acids. CDR1 LGHNT and CDR2 FRNRAP come from the germline V gene. The CDR3 region is CASGLDESGGITEAFF. The CDR3 DNA follows: TGTGCTAGTGGTTTGGACGAGAGTGGGGGGATCACTGAAGCTTTCTTT.

The chain has TRBV5-5 and TRBJ2-1, with D uncertain. Trimming took off 2 bases at V and 0 bases at J, with 6 bases between the two ends. The CDR3 loop spans 14 amino acids. Germline V gene sequence: CDR1 SGHKS, CDR2 YYEKEE (reference sequence). CDR3 sequence reads: CASSFSSSYNEQFF. CDR3 DNA sequence: TGTGCCAGCAGCTTTAGTAGCTCCTACAATGAGCAGTTCTTC. Variable domain in full (rest from reference TRBV5-5 and TRBJ2-1): DAGVTQSPTHLIKTRGQQVTLRCSPISGHKSVSWYQQVLGQGPQFIFQYYEKEERGRGNFPDRFSARQFPNYSSELNVNALLLGDSALYLCASSFSSSYNEQFFGPGTRLTVL.

The chain uses TRBV7-9 and TRBJ2-2; 7 nucleotides align to TRBD2. In germline, CDR1 is SEHNR, CDR2 FQNEAQ (reference sequence). There are 16 residues in the CDR3. Trimming removed 4 bases from V and 3 bases from J; junction bases left unmatched: 8. The CDR3 here is CASSSPTSADTGELFF. The CDR3, as DNA: TGTGCCAGCAGCTCCCCCACTAGCGCCGACACCGGGGAGCTGTTTTTT.

V is TRBV30 and J is TRBJ1-2; 9 bases map to TRBD1. Germline trimming cut 2 bases from V and 8 bases from J; bases unmatched to any gene: 6. This CDR3 is 13 amino acids long. The V gene's germline CDR1 is GTSNPN and CDR2 SVGIG (reference sequence). The DNA for the CDR3 is TGTGCCTGGAGTAGGGGGACAGGGCAAGGCTACACCTTC. Translation: CAWSRGTGQGYTF. Full variable domain (remainder filled in from reference TRBV30 and TRBJ1-2): SQTIHQWPATLVQPVGSPLSLECTVEGTSNPNLYWYRQAAGRGLQLLFYSVGIGQISSEVPQNLSASRPQDRQFILSSKKLLLSDSGFYLCAWSRGTGQGYTFGSGTRLTVV.

CDR3 DNA sequence: TGTGCCAGCAGTCCCAACTGGGGGGGTAGCACTGAAGCTTTCTTT. Amino acid sequence: CASSPNWGGSTEAFF. The J gene is TRBJ1-1, the V gene TRBV9, with D tentatively TRBD1 (5 bases). CDR1 and CDR2 (germline): SGDLS, YYNGEE. The CDR3 has 15 residues. V was clipped by 5 bases and J by 4 bases, with 18 bases between them.

V usage is TRBV28 and J usage is TRBJ2-2; 8 bases are shared with TRBD2. Losses at the gene ends were 5 bases for V and 7 bases for J; bases not matched to a gene: 9. CDR1 and CDR2 from the germline V gene are MDHEN and SYDVKM. The CDR3 covers 15 residues. The CDR3 DNA reads as TGTGCCAGCAGTCCACCGGGAGGGCGGAACGGGGAGCTGTTTTTT. Protein: CASSPPGGRNGELFF.

CDR3 in DNA: TGTGCCAGCAGTTTGGCGGGAGTCTACGAGCAGTACTTC. It specifies CASSLAGVYEQYF. V and J are TRBV28 and TRBJ2-7; 7 nucleotides line up with TRBD2. The CDR3 has 13 amino acids. Trimming removed 3 bases from V and 3 bases from J; junction bases left unmatched: 2. Germline CDR1 MDHEN, CDR2 SYDVKM.

The gene calls are TRBV6-6 and TRBJ1-1; D is unresolved. V gave up 6 bases and J gave up 2 bases, with 7 bases separating them. The CDR3 consists of 12 residues. Germline V gene data show CDR1 as MNHNY and CDR2 as SVGAGI (reference sequence). CDR3 DNA sequence: TGTGCCAGCAGCGGCCGCAACACTGAAGCTTTCTTT. It codes for CASSGRNTEAFF.

This clone has a single count. The chain combines TRBV28 with TRBJ1-1, with no clear D. V was pared by 6 bases and J by 1 base, with 15 bases between. CDR1 MDHEN and CDR2 SYDVKM come from the germline V gene. The CDR3 is made up of 15 amino acids. This CDR3 reads CASSDPGPRNTEAFF. The CDR3 coding sequence is TGTGCCAGCAGCGACCCTGGACCCAGGAACACTGAAGCTTTCTTT.

V gene TRBV7-9 combines with J gene TRBJ1-1; no clear D. CDR1 is SEHNR, CDR2 FQNEAQ, per germline (reference sequence). V shed 3 bases and J shed 2 bases, with 10 bases lying between them. The CDR3 runs to 14 residues. CDR3 amino acids: CASSFRTYNTEAFF. CDR3 nucleotides: TGTGCCAGCAGCTTCCGGACGTATAACACTGAAGCTTTCTTT.

The chain joins TRBV6-6 to TRBJ1-1; D is possibly TRBD1 (6 bases). The germline gives CDR1 MNHNY, CDR2 SVGAGI (reference sequence). V was clipped by 5 bases and J by 0 bases, with 16 bases between them. CDR3 size: 16 residues. CDR3 coding DNA: TGTGCCAGCAGTCCCCGGGGAAGGGGGATGAACACTGAAGCTTTCTTT. Protein product: CASSPRGRGMNTEAFF.

The chain has TRBV5-1 and TRBJ2-3, with D perhaps matching TRBD2 (6 bases). Germline CDR1 and CDR2: SGHRS and YFSETQ. The V and J ends lost 4 bases and 1 base respectively, with 10 bases between them. The length of the CDR3 is 14 residues. CDR3 amino acids: CASSPERGTDTQYF. CDR3 in DNA: TGCGCCAGCAGCCCGGAGCGGGGCACAGATACGCAGTATTTT.

This clone has only a few counts. The V and J genes are TRBV7-2 and TRBJ2-7; D gene unclear. This CDR3 contains 13 residues. Germline V CDR1 and CDR2: SGHTA, FQGNSA. Between the trimmed V and J ends, which lost 4 bases and 3 bases, there was a span of 10 bases. CDR3 DNA sequence: TGTGCCAGCAGCTGGGCAGAAGTCTACGAGCAGTACTTC. Translating gives CASSWAEVYEQYF.

The chain combines TRBV11-2 with TRBJ2-7; D call uncertain. This CDR3 contains 13 residues. Germline V gene lookup returns CDR1 SGHAT and CDR2 FQNNGV. The V end lost 8 bases, the J end lost 2 bases, and 13 bases lay between the germline ends. CDR3 region: CASRSGSPYEQYF. The CDR3 region has the DNA TGTGCCAGCCGATCTGGTTCCCCCTACGAGCAGTACTTC.

This chain connects TRBV10-2 to TRBJ1-2; TRBD1 matches at 8 bases. Germline assignment: CDR1 WSHSY and CDR2 SAAADI. The CDR3 has 12 amino acids. J was trimmed by 8 bases and V by 6 bases; bases with no gene match: 5. The CDR3 region has the DNA TGCGCCAGCAGCTACAGGGGGGAGGGCTACACCTTC. It translates to CASSYRGEGYTF.

V gene TRBV4-1 combines with J gene TRBJ2-3; a weak D match, TRBD1 (6 bases). The CDR3 runs 17 residues. Trimming removed 2 bases from V and 2 bases from J, with 17 bases in between. Looked up from germline, CDR1 is MGHRA and CDR2 is YSYEKL. In DNA form, the CDR3 reads TGCGCCAGCAGCCAACGAACTCCGGGACAACTCACAGATACGCAGTATTTT. Translation: CASSQRTPGQLTDTQYF.

This clone appeared once. The V call is TRBV25-1, the J call TRBJ2-1, with 8 bases aligning to TRBD2. The V gene's germline CDR1 is MGHDK and CDR2 SYGVNS. V lost 4 bases and J lost 1; bases outside the gene matches: 6. The CDR3 consists of 16 residues. CDR3 amino acids: CASSAKAGVSYNEQFF. The DNA for the CDR3 is TGTGCCAGCAGTGCCAAAGCGGGAGTATCCTACAATGAGCAGTTCTTC.

This clone was detected only a few times. This chain links TRBV3-1 (or the pseudogene TRBV3-2) with TRBJ1-1; 9 bases line up with TRBD1. From germline, CDR1 is LGHDT and CDR2 YNNKEL (reference sequence). The CDR3 is made up of 14 amino acids. J was trimmed by 5 bases and V by 5 bases; bases with no gene match: 6. In nucleotides, the CDR3 is TGTGCCAGCAGCGCACTCGGACAGGGGACTGAAGCTTTCTTT. Translating it yields CASSALGQGTEAFF.

The chain joins TRBV18 to TRBJ2-3; possible D gene TRBD2, 5 bases. V lost 4 bases and J 0 bases, leaving 5 bases between the germline ends. This CDR3 comprises 13 residues. Germline lookup yields CDR1 KGHSH and CDR2 LQKENI. The CDR3 bases are TGTGCCAGCTCACGGACTAGCACAGATACGCAGTATTTT. Its translation is CASSRTSTDTQYF.

The chain is built from TRBV19 and TRBJ1-1, with TRBD1 as a possible D gene (5 bases). The V end lost 1 base, the J end lost 1 base, and 10 bases lay between the germline ends. Per germline, CDR1 LNHDA and CDR2 SQIVND (reference sequence). The CDR3 totals 15 residues. The CDR3 DNA sequence: TGTGCCAGTAGTATAGGCCAGGGAGAGAACACTGAAGCTTTCTTT. This encodes CASSIGQGENTEAFF.